Listed here are 26 T cell receptor beta chains from one sample, sequenced in a study of human T cells and chemical hapten exposure. Regarding time point: patch test 3, about 24 weeks after DPC sensitization. Treatment reported: therapeutic diphenylcyclopropenone sensitization with weekly scalp DPC. One entry per CDR3 protein, called by TCRdb with MiXCR from the RACE reads. The sample lists tens of thousands of distinct CDR3 sequences; more than 9.5% were seen once. Specimen: whole blood, collected in connection with sensitization to the hapten diphenylcyclopropenone (DPC). The receptor source for this set is a woman between 35 and 50 years old with alopecia areata. Some clones in this sample may be carry-over from other donors' samples.

There are many counts of this clonotype. The chain has TRBV2 and TRBJ2-6; TRBD1 agrees at 7 bases. The V gene end was trimmed by 5 bases and the J gene end by 4 bases; junction bases not matched to a gene: 5. The CDR3 covers 15 residues. Looked up from germline, CDR1 is SNHLY and CDR2 is FYNNEI. The CDR3 region is CASSPGQSGANVLTF. The CDR3 DNA reads TGTGCCAGCAGTCCGGGACAGTCCGGGGCCAACGTCCTGACTTTC.

The chain's CDR3 is CASNRDGEQPQHF. CDR3 DNA sequence: TGTGCCAGCAACCGGGACGGCGAACAGCCCCAGCATTTT. This chain connects TRBV27 to TRBJ1-5, with D maybe TRBD1 (5 bases). V dropped 7 bases and J dropped 7 bases, with 14 bases sitting between them. The CDR3 covers 13 residues. Germline V lookup: CDR1 MNHEY, CDR2 SMNVEV (reference sequence).

The V and J genes are TRBV9 and TRBJ2-1, with D perhaps matching TRBD1 or TRBD2 (5 bases each). CDR1 and CDR2 (germline): SGDLS, YYNGEE. V was clipped by 0 bases and J by 3 bases, with 10 bases between them. CDR3 length: 15 amino acids. CDR3: CASSVGAGSYNEQFF. The CDR3 bases are TGTGCCAGCAGCGTAGGAGCAGGGAGCTACAATGAGCAGTTCTTC.

Many counts were recorded for this clonotype. The CDR3 DNA reads as TGTGCCAGCAACCTACTAGCGGGGGGCAACTACAATGAGCAGTTCTTC. It codes for CASNLLAGGNYNEQFF. This rearrangement joins TRBV12-3 or TRBV12-4 to TRBJ2-1; TRBD2 aligns across 12 bases. The CDR3 covers 16 residues. With 7 bases clipped from V and 3 bases from J, the junction kept 7 bases outside the gene matches.

The chain carries TRBV5-1 and TRBJ2-7, with D perhaps TRBD2 (5 bases). The V end lost 0 bases, the J end lost 6 bases, and 10 bases lay between the germline ends. The CDR3 sequence is 13 residues long. Per germline, CDR1 SGHRS and CDR2 YFSETQ. This CDR3 is CASSLVRGSEQYF. In DNA, the CDR3 is TGCGCCAGCAGCTTGGTTAGAGGGTCCGAGCAGTACTTC.

This chain links TRBV15 with TRBJ2-1; D possibly uses TRBD1 or TRBD2 (6 bases each). With 7 bases removed from V and 7 bases from J, the gap between germline ends came to 20 bases. This CDR3 has 15 amino acids. Germline V lookup: CDR1 LNHNV, CDR2 YYDKDF (reference sequence). This CDR3 is CATTPKGGTGNEQFF. The CDR3 DNA reads as TGTGCCACCACCCCAAAGGGGGGTACAGGGAATGAGCAGTTCTTC.

The chain combines TRBV29-1 with TRBJ1-3; perhaps TRBD1 as D (5 bases). Germline CDR1 reads SQVTM; CDR2 reads ANQGSEA. This CDR3 comprises 14 residues. V gave up 5 bases and J gave up 4 bases, with 15 bases separating them. Here the CDR3 reads CSVPSSGSGNTIYF. CDR3 nucleotide sequence: TGCAGCGTTCCATCGTCAGGGTCCGGAAACACCATATATTTT. The variable domain in full, completed from reference TRBV29-1 and TRBJ1-3, reads SAVISQKPSRDICQRGTSLTIQCQVDSQVTMMFWYRQQPGQSLTLIATANQGSEATYESGFVIDKFPISRPNLTFSTLTVSNMSPEDSSIYLCSVPSSGSGNTIYFGEGSWLTVV.

This clonotype was seen only a few times. The CDR3 spells CASSLHGGDYFF. CDR3 sequence (DNA): TGTGCCAGCAGCCTTCACGGGGGGGACTACTTCTTC. This chain connects TRBV7-2 to TRBJ2-1; 8 nucleotides agree with TRBD2. The J segment lost 16 bases and the V segment lost 5 bases, leaving 10 bases of the junction unmatched. The CDR3 loop spans 12 amino acids. The germline CDR1 and CDR2 sequences are SGHTA and FQGNSA.

This clonotype was picked up a small number of times. V and J are TRBV18 and TRBJ1-2, with TRBD1 matching over 7 bases. CDR3 length: 11 residues. Germline V gives CDR1 KGHSH, CDR2 LQKENI. The V gene end was trimmed by 6 bases and the J gene end by 6 bases; junction bases not matched to a gene: 1. The CDR3 spells CASSTGNGYTF. The CDR3 coding sequence is TGTGCCAGCTCGACAGGGAATGGCTACACCTTC.

This clonotype turned up a few times. The chain joins TRBV6-4 to TRBJ2-1, with a possible D match to TRBD1 (5 bases). CDR3 length: 15 amino acids. Germline CDR1 and CDR2: MRHNA and SNTAGT. V shed 3 bases and J shed 4 bases, with 13 bases lying between them. The CDR3 region has the DNA TGTGCCAGCAGTGAACAGGATAGACCATACAATGAGCAGTTCTTC. Residues: CASSEQDRPYNEQFF.

This clonotype was recorded at least ten times. The J gene is TRBJ2-1, the V gene TRBV2; 15 nucleotides align to TRBD2. After removal of 6 bases from V and 0 bases from J, the junction contained 9 bases not matched to a gene. Per the germline V gene, CDR1 is SNHLY and CDR2 is FYNNEI. The CDR3 length is 19 residues. Here the CDR3 reads CASRNPGTSGGSSYNEQFF. In nucleotides, the CDR3 is TGTGCCAGCAGAAACCCCGGGACTAGCGGGGGGAGCTCCTACAATGAGCAGTTCTTC.

This clonotype was seen many times. The V and J genes are TRBV28 and TRBJ2-5, with 7 bases lining up with TRBD2. The CDR3 spans 15 residues. With 3 bases clipped from V and 5 bases from J, the junction kept 9 bases outside the gene matches. Germline V lookup: CDR1 MDHEN, CDR2 SYDVKM. The CDR3 protein is CASSLNSGVYETQYF. CDR3 in DNA: TGTGCCAGCAGTTTGAACAGCGGGGTGTACGAGACCCAGTACTTC.

The V call is TRBV12-3 or TRBV12-4, the J call TRBJ2-7; 8 bases agree with TRBD2. The length of the CDR3 is 14 residues. V lost 6 bases and J lost 6; bases outside the gene matches: 10. CDR3 DNA sequence: TGTGCCAGCAGCTCTTGGCTAGCGGGCCCCGAGCAGTACTTC. Translation gives CASSSWLAGPEQYF.

This clonotype was counted only a few times. The CDR3 DNA sequence: TGCGCCAGCAGCCAAGATCGGGTGACGGGTCGCTCCTACGAGCAGTACTTC. Protein product: CASSQDRVTGRSYEQYF. V gene TRBV4-1 combines with J gene TRBJ2-7; D gene unclear. V lost 0 bases, J lost 0 bases, and 15 bases lay in between. The CDR3 extends over 17 amino acids. The V gene's germline CDR1 is MGHRA and CDR2 YSYEKL.

This clonotype has only a few counts. This chain connects TRBV6-1 to TRBJ2-7; 11 positions agree with TRBD1. The V segment lost 6 bases and the J segment 4 bases; nucleotides outside the gene matches: 11. The CDR3 consists of 16 residues. Per germline, CDR1 MNHNS and CDR2 SASEGT. The CDR3 DNA is TGTGCCAGCAGCACGAACCCCGGGACAGGGGGATACGAGCAGTACTTC. This sequence encodes CASSTNPGTGGYEQYF.

Many counts were recorded for this clonotype. The DNA of the CDR3 is TGTGCCAGCAGCCGGTCCGGGACTAGGGCAGATACGCAGTATTTT. It codes for CASSRSGTRADTQYF. The V gene is TRBV6-5, the J gene TRBJ2-3; TRBD2 matches 8 bases. Germline V gene lookup returns CDR1 MNHEY and CDR2 SVGAGI. Unmatched junction bases numbered 9, after V lost 6 bases and J lost 4 bases. This CDR3 spans 15 amino acids.

This clonotype was counted at least ten times. The chain recombines TRBV20-1 with TRBJ2-5; unclear D gene. The germline V gene encodes CDR1 DFQATT and CDR2 SNEGSKA (reference sequence). Trimming removed 4 bases from V and 4 bases from J, with 10 bases in between. The CDR3 consists of 12 residues. The CDR3 sequence is CSATVRGETQYF. The CDR3 DNA is TGCAGTGCTACCGTGAGAGGAGAGACCCAGTACTTC.

This chain connects TRBV11-2 to TRBJ1-1, with 7 bases that match TRBD1. The CDR3 extends over 13 amino acids. After removal of 5 bases from V and 8 bases from J, the junction contained 8 bases not matched to a gene. Germline CDR1 and CDR2: SGHAT and FQNNGV. The CDR3 sequence is CASSPQNRGEAFF. Written as DNA, the CDR3 is TGTGCCAGCAGCCCCCAGAACAGGGGAGAAGCTTTCTTT.

This clonotype was found a few times. Just one base apart from a much larger clone, this may be a read error. This chain links TRBV13 with TRBJ2-7; no clear D gene. Germline CDR1 and CDR2: PRHDT and FYEKMQ (reference sequence). This CDR3 is built from 14 residues. V was cut by 5 bases and J by 8 bases, with 19 bases left in between. CDR3 in amino acids: CASSQWTGRPKQYF. The CDR3 coding sequence is TGTGCCAGCAGCCAATGGACGGGCCGGCCCAAGCAGTACTTC.

This clonotype was found a few times. In DNA, the CDR3 is TGTGCCACCGGTGGGGGGGCTGGCTACACCTTC. Translation: CATGGGAGYTF. The chain couples TRBV10-3 to TRBJ1-2; D possibly corresponds to TRBD1 (6 bases). Germline lookup yields CDR1 ENHRY and CDR2 SYGVKD. The V end was cut by 10 bases, the J end by 7 bases, with 13 bases between. The CDR3 is 11 amino acids.

Ten or more counts support this clonotype. The chain recombines TRBV7-6 with TRBJ2-2; TRBD2 is a possible D gene (6 bases). Germline CDR1 reads SGHVS; CDR2 reads FNYEAQ. The CDR3 totals 16 residues. V was cut by 6 bases and J by 0 bases, with 14 bases left in between. The CDR3 loop is CASSLTGVPNTGELFF. The CDR3, as DNA: TGTGCCAGCAGTCTTACGGGGGTCCCGAACACCGGGGAGCTGTTTTTT.

This clonotype appeared many times. The chain has TRBV7-6 and TRBJ2-2, with 9 bases that match TRBD2. The germline gives CDR1 SGHVS, CDR2 FNYEAQ. The CDR3 runs to 17 residues. The ends lost 5 bases at V and 3 bases at J; junction bases unmatched: 10. The CDR3 region has the DNA TGTGCCAGCAGCCACCTCCCGCGGGGGGGGCACACCGGGGAGCTGTTTTTT. Protein product: CASSHLPRGGHTGELFF. Looking up the rest from reference TRBV7-6 and TRBJ2-2 gives the full variable domain: GAGVSQSPRYKVTKRGQDVALRCDPISGHVSLYWYRQALGQGPEFLTYFNYEAQQDKSGLPNDRFSAERPEGSISTLTIQRTEQRDSAMYRCASSHLPRGGHTGELFFGEGSRLTVL.

The chain recombines TRBV9 with TRBJ2-7, with D possibly matching TRBD1 (5 bases). CDR1 is SGDLS, CDR2 YYNGEE, per germline. The V end was cut by 3 bases, the J end by 2 bases, with 12 bases between. The CDR3 extends over 14 amino acids. CDR3 sequence reads: CASSAGRVPYEQYF. Here the CDR3 DNA reads TGTGCCAGCAGCGCGGGCAGGGTCCCCTACGAGCAGTACTTC.

This clonotype was found many times. The V and J genes are TRBV7-9 and TRBJ1-2; the D is unclear. Trimming cost V 3 bases and J 10 bases, with 9 bases left between them. This CDR3 spans 11 amino acids. The germline V gene has CDR1 SEHNR and CDR2 FQNEAQ (reference sequence). CDR3 region: CASSFTDYYTF. The CDR3 nucleotides read TGTGCCAGCAGCTTCACAGACTACTACACCTTC.

This clonotype was recorded at least ten times. V and J are TRBV2 and TRBJ2-2; D not resolved. The CDR3 totals 15 residues. Looked up from germline, CDR1 is SNHLY and CDR2 is FYNNEI. Trimming cost V 1 base and J 6 bases, with 12 bases left between them. CDR3 amino acids: CASSEVWSSAGELFF. As DNA, the CDR3 is TGTGCCAGCAGTGAAGTGTGGTCTTCAGCCGGGGAGCTGTTTTTT.

This sequence joins TRBV4-2 and TRBJ2-1; TRBD2 matches 9 bases. Germline CDR1 and CDR2: LGHNA and YNFKEQ. The CDR3 runs to 16 residues. J was trimmed by 8 bases and V by 0 bases; bases with no gene match: 8. CDR3 coding DNA: TGTGCCAGCAGCCAAGAGCCAGGCGGGGGGGCTGATGAGCAGTTCTTC. It specifies CASSQEPGGGADEQFF.